These 21 T cell receptor beta chains were all obtained from the same sample, sequenced in a study of regulatory T cells in long-lasting Graves disease. Time point noted: persistent/refractory GD, antithyroid drugs over 5 years with positive TRAb. Construction of the TCR library relied on RNA isolated from PBMCs. Library construction for TCR beta used iRepertoire HTBI primers and Arm-PCR of CDR3 regions. TCRdb itself ran the multiplex PCR reads through MiXCR, one entry per CDR3 protein. The table lists around 460,000 distinct CDR3 sequences, about 22% of them singletons. Sample: peripheral blood mononuclear cells (PBMCs), taken when the disease was refractory, from a patient treated with antithyroid drugs. The receptors originated from a female donor with Graves disease.

In this sample, this clonotype turned up many times. V is TRBV28 and J is TRBJ1-2, with D perhaps matching TRBD1 (6 bases). Per germline, CDR1 MDHEN and CDR2 SYDVKM. The CDR3 has 14 residues. Trimming took off 2 bases at V and 8 bases at J, with 15 bases between the two ends. Here the CDR3 DNA reads TGTGCCAGCAGTTTAGGGGGCCAGGGATACGGCTACACCTTC. It translates to CASSLGGQGYGYTF.

This clonotype was observed a few times. This chain joins TRBV7-9 and TRBJ2-5, with 8 bases that match TRBD2. The CDR3 length is 17 residues. V was pared by 5 bases and J by 2 bases, with 13 bases of the junction left unmatched. Germline V lookup: CDR1 SEHNR, CDR2 FQNEAQ (reference sequence). The CDR3 DNA reads as TGTGCCAGCAGCACTCTGGCGGGGGGAGACTTTCAAGAGACCCAGTACTTC. Translated: CASSTLAGGDFQETQYF.

Details on this clonotype: A much more abundant neighbour one base away suggests this may be a read error. The chain couples TRBV12-3 or TRBV12-4 to TRBJ1-5, with a tentative D call TRBD1 (5 bases). The CDR3 is 14 residues long. Trimming removed 6 bases at V and 9 bases at J, with 18 bases between. The CDR3, as DNA: TGTGCCAGCAGGTTAAACTCTCCAGGGCTGCCCCAGCATTTT. Encoded protein: CASRLNSPGLPQHF.

In the case of this clonotype: A read error may account for a junction end that differs from germline. The chain has TRBV5-1 and TRBJ1-4; D perhaps matches TRBD1 (6 bases). The CDR3 has 15 amino acids. The germline V gene encodes CDR1 SGHRS and CDR2 YFSETQ. The CDR3 DNA reads as TGCGCCGGCAGCTTGGACAGCCCAACTAATGAAAAACTGTTTTTT. This codes for CAGSLDSPTNEKLFF.

In its sample, this clonotype was seen a few times. The CDR3 DNA reads TGTGCCAGTAGTATTTCGCTGGCTCCGCCGCGCGAGCAGTACTTC. Amino acid sequence: CASSISLAPPREQYF. V is TRBV19 and J is TRBJ2-7; D gene ambiguous. Between the trimmed V and J ends, which lost 3 bases and 6 bases, there was a span of 18 bases. CDR1 is LNHDA and CDR2 is SQIVND in the germline V gene (reference sequence). The CDR3 is 15 amino acids.

This clonotype occurred many times. The chain is built from TRBV20-1 and TRBJ2-7; a possible D gene is TRBD2 (7 bases). Trimming pared 3 bases from V and 4 bases from J, leaving 16 bases between. The CDR3 contains 14 residues. The V gene's germline CDR1 is DFQATT and CDR2 SNEGSKA (reference sequence). The CDR3 loop reads CSASLGGGVYEQYF. The CDR3 bases are TGCAGTGCTAGTTTAGGGGGAGGGGTGTACGAGCAGTACTTC.

The genes are TRBV29-1 and TRBJ2-1; D gene ambiguous. Trimming removed 7 bases at V and 2 bases at J, with 12 bases between. Germline V lookup: CDR1 SQVTM, CDR2 ANQGSEA. CDR3 size: 13 residues. CDR3 sequence: CSAPTSAYNEQFF. The CDR3 DNA reads as TGCAGCGCCCCAACTTCGGCCTACAATGAGCAGTTCTTC.

This clonotype was seen at least ten times. CDR3 protein: CATAGGDEQYF. The DNA for the CDR3 is TGTGCCACGGCAGGGGGCGACGAGCAGTACTTC. The chain joins TRBV2 to TRBJ2-7; TRBD1 matches 8 bases. Per the germline V gene, CDR1 is SNHLY and CDR2 is FYNNEI. This CDR3 comprises 11 residues. With 10 bases clipped from V and 5 bases from J, the junction kept 4 bases outside the gene matches.

This clonotype was observed a few times. The chain carries TRBV5-1 and TRBJ1-1, with D perhaps matching TRBD1 (5 bases). The V and J ends lost 0 bases and 10 bases respectively, with 16 bases between them. The CDR3 length is 14 residues. The germline V gene encodes CDR1 SGHRS and CDR2 YFSETQ. The DNA of the CDR3 is TGCGCCAGCAGCTTGGAGGTTCAGGGATTCGGAGCTTTCTTT. The encoded protein is CASSLEVQGFGAFF.

This chain links TRBV9 with TRBJ2-1, with D unclear. Between the trimmed V and J ends, which lost 0 bases and 5 bases, there was a span of 6 bases. Germline V lookup: CDR1 SGDLS, CDR2 YYNGEE. This CDR3 is 13 amino acids long. The CDR3 sequence is CASSVDRNNEQFF. As DNA, the CDR3 is TGTGCCAGCAGCGTAGACAGAAACAATGAGCAGTTCTTC.

This clonotype was counted a few times. A read error may be the cause here, since a much bigger clone is one base away. V usage is TRBV28 and J usage is TRBJ1-5; D is perhaps TRBD1 (5 bases). The germline V gene has CDR1 MDHEN and CDR2 SYDVKM. The CDR3 loop spans 16 amino acids. CDR3 loop: CASSLGFGTDNQPRHF. The CDR3 DNA follows: TGTGCCAGCAGTTTAGGATTTGGGACCGACAATCAGCCCCGGCATTTT.

This clonotype was seen repeatedly, ten times or more. The genes are TRBV20-1 and TRBJ2-5, with no clear D. Trimming removed 4 bases at V and 0 bases at J, with 9 bases between. This CDR3 spans 13 amino acids. The germline V gene encodes CDR1 DFQATT and CDR2 SNEGSKA (reference sequence). As DNA, the CDR3 is TGCAGTGCTATCTTTGCGTACCAAGAGACCCAGTACTTC. Protein: CSAIFAYQETQYF.

This clonotype was found many times. The chain links TRBV28 to TRBJ2-7, with D unclear. V dropped 5 bases and J dropped 7 bases, with 12 bases sitting between them. The V gene's germline CDR1 is MDHEN and CDR2 SYDVKM. The CDR3 is made up of 12 amino acids. As DNA, the CDR3 is TGTGCCAGCAGTGTACTGGCCAGGGAGCAGTACTTC. It yields the protein CASSVLAREQYF.

A few counts support this clonotype. This chain connects TRBV7-2 to TRBJ1-5; D unresolved. The germline V gene encodes CDR1 SGHTA and CDR2 FQGNSA. The V and J ends lost 5 bases and 1 base respectively, with 12 bases between them. The CDR3 contains 15 residues. The CDR3 protein is CASSPISESNQPQHF. The CDR3 DNA follows: TGTGCCAGCAGCCCCATAAGTGAAAGCAATCAGCCCCAGCATTTT. Supplemented by reference TRBV7-2 and TRBJ1-5, the full variable domain reads GAGVSQSPSNKVTEKGKDVELRCDPISGHTALYWYRQSLGQGLEFLIYFQGNSAPDKSGLPSDRFSAERTGGSVSTLTIQRTQQEDSAVYLCASSPISESNQPQHFGDGTRLSIL.

DNA for the CDR3: TGTGCCTGGAGTGTACAAGGGAACACCGGGGAGCTGTTTTTT. Translation gives CAWSVQGNTGELFF. V is TRBV30 and J is TRBJ2-2; D remains unclear. Germline values: CDR1 GTSNPN, CDR2 SVGIG (reference sequence). This CDR3 is 14 amino acids long. The V gene lost 0 bases and the J gene lost 1 base, with 6 bases spanning the gap. The full variable domain, completed using reference TRBV30 and TRBJ2-2, is SQTIHQWPATLVQPVGSPLSLECTVEGTSNPNLYWYRQAAGRGLQLLFYSVGIGQISSEVPQNLSASRPQDRQFILSSKKLLLSDSGFYLCAWSVQGNTGELFFGEGSRLTVL.

The chain has TRBV12-3 or TRBV12-4 and TRBJ1-5, with D tentatively TRBD1 (6 bases). Deletions cut 6 bases from V and 4 bases from J, with 16 bases between. The length of the CDR3 is 15 residues. The CDR3 spells CASSPTTGKNQPQHF. CDR3 DNA: TGTGCCAGCAGCCCGACGACAGGCAAAAATCAGCCCCAGCATTTT.

A few counts support this clonotype. The J gene is TRBJ1-1, the V gene TRBV20-1, with 7 bases that match TRBD1. CDR1 and CDR2 (germline): DFQATT, SNEGSKA (reference sequence). The V and J ends lost 7 bases and 0 bases, in that order; junction bases with no gene match: 8. The CDR3 is 14 amino acids. CDR3 coding DNA: TGCAGTGTGGGACAGCAGTTCATGAACACTGAAGCTTTCTTT. The encoded protein is CSVGQQFMNTEAFF.

Only a few counts were recorded for this clonotype. The CDR3 sequence: CASSHGQSDTEAFF. CDR3 DNA: TGTGCCAGCTCACACGGACAGAGTGACACTGAAGCTTTCTTT. This chain links TRBV18 with TRBJ1-1; maybe TRBD1 (6 bases). From germline, CDR1 is KGHSH and CDR2 LQKENI. With 4 bases removed from V and 3 bases from J, the gap between germline ends came to 12 bases. This CDR3 region has 14 residues.

This clonotype showed up many times. This chain connects TRBV2 to TRBJ1-5; D gene unclear. The CDR3 sequence is 14 residues long. V was trimmed by 1 base and J by 3 bases, leaving 7 bases between them. Germline CDR1 reads SNHLY; CDR2 reads FYNNEI. DNA of the CDR3: TGTGCCAGCAGTGAAGGGGTCTTCAATCAGCCCCAGCATTTT. It yields the protein CASSEGVFNQPQHF.

This clonotype showed up just a few times. Sequence at one end of the junction differs from germline and may be a read error. The gene calls are TRBV7-2 and TRBJ2-5; D may be TRBD2 (5 bases). Germline CDR1 SGHTA, CDR2 FQGNSA. The CDR3 has 13 amino acids. The CDR3 loop reads CASNLVQDGAQYF. CDR3 nucleotides: TGTGCCAGCAACTTAGTCCAGGACGGGGCCCAGTACTTC.

This clonotype was counted a few times. V and J are TRBV7-8 and TRBJ1-1, with D perhaps matching TRBD1 (5 bases). The V gene lost 6 bases and the J gene lost 4 bases, with 21 bases spanning the gap. This CDR3 spans 16 amino acids. Germline lookup yields CDR1 SGHVS and CDR2 FQNEAQ. The CDR3 loop reads CASSRKLGVAGTEAFF. DNA for the CDR3: TGTGCCAGCAGTAGAAAGCTAGGGGTGGCGGGCACTGAAGCTTTCTTT.